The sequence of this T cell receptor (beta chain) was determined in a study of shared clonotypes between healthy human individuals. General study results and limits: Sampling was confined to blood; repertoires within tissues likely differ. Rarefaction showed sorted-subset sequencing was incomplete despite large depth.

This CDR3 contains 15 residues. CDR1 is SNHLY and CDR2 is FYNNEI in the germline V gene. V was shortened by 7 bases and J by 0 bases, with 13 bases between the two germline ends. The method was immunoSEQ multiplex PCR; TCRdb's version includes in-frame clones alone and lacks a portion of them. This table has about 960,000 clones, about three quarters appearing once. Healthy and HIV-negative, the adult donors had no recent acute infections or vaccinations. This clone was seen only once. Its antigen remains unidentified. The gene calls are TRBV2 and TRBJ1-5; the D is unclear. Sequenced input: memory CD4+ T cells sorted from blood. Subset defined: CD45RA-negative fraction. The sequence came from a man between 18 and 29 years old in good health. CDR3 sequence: CASTRAEYSNQPQHF. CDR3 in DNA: TGTGCCAGCACGAGGGCGGAGTATAGCAATCAGCCCCAGCATTTT.